This T cell receptor beta chain was recovered during a study of shared clonotypes between healthy human individuals. Study at large: The study used three CD4 naive, three CD4 memory, two CD8 naive and one CD8 memory plate per donor. Overall study results and limits: In contrast to clonotypes shared by all four donors, non-shared clonotypes had lower generation probabilities. Few donors restricted represented genetic and exposure-history diversity.

Note on this clone: Its specificity is not known.

CD45RO-negative cells were positively selected for CCR7, leaving out terminally differentiated effector memory CD45RA+ cells. Nashville, Tennessee was home to all donors, each a Caucasian adult. Repertoires were generated with immunoSEQ multiplex PCR, while TCRdb's copy carries only in-frame clones and drops some. Of about 2.2 million clones detected, 85% to 95% appear once; the ten largest clones hold 1.5% to 2%. Sequencing was done on a sample of naive CD8+ T cells from PBMCs. The TCR sequence derives from a young man in good health. Some clones in this sample may be carry-over from other donors' samples.

CDR3 amino acids: CASSLTADSNQPQHF. The CDR3 nucleotides are TGTGCCAGCAGCTTAACCGCAGATAGCAATCAGCCCCAGCATTTT. The chain has TRBV7-8 and TRBJ1-5, with no clear D. V gave up 2 bases and J gave up 0 bases, with 8 bases separating them. Germline values: CDR1 SGHVS, CDR2 FQNEAQ. This CDR3 spans 15 amino acids.